This T cell receptor (beta chain) is drawn from a study of T-cell reconstitution after alpha-beta-depleted transplantation in children. CDR3 length equals 14 residues. V was clipped by 3 bases and J by 8 bases, with 14 bases between them. This clonotype came up a few times. TCRbeta library preparation incorporated unique molecular identifiers. TCRdb fed the PCR reads into MiXCR, producing one record per CDR3 protein. The table includes 420,000 or so distinct CDR3 sequences, about 11% detected once. The starting material was PBMCs from the stem cell graft donor, obtained from the stem cell graft. The clonotype was recovered from a human donor who donated a stem cell graft to a child with acute myeloid leukemia. This chain joins TRBV12-3 or TRBV12-4 and TRBJ1-3, with D unresolved. CDR3 nucleotide sequence: TGTGCCAGCAGTTTGTCTCTCCAGGTGGACACCATATATTTT. Encoded protein: CASSLSLQVDTIYF.